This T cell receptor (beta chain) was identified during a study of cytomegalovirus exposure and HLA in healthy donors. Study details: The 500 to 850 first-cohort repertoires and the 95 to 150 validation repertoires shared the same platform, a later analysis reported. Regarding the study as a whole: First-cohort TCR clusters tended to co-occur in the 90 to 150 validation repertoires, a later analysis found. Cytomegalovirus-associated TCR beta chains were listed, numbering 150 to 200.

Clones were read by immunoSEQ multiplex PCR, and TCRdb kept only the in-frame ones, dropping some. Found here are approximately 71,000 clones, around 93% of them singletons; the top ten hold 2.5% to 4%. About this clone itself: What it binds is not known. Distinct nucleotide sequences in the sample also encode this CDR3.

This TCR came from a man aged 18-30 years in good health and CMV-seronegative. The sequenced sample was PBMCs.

CDR3 region: CASSLDRDQPQHF. As DNA, the CDR3 is TGTGCCAGCAGCTTAGATCGGGATCAGCCCCAGCATTTT. The chain links TRBV7-2 to TRBJ1-5; D gene unclear. The CDR3 length is 13 residues. The V gene lost 1 base and the J gene lost 5 bases, with 6 bases spanning the gap. CDR1 is SGHTA and CDR2 is FQGNSA in the germline V gene.